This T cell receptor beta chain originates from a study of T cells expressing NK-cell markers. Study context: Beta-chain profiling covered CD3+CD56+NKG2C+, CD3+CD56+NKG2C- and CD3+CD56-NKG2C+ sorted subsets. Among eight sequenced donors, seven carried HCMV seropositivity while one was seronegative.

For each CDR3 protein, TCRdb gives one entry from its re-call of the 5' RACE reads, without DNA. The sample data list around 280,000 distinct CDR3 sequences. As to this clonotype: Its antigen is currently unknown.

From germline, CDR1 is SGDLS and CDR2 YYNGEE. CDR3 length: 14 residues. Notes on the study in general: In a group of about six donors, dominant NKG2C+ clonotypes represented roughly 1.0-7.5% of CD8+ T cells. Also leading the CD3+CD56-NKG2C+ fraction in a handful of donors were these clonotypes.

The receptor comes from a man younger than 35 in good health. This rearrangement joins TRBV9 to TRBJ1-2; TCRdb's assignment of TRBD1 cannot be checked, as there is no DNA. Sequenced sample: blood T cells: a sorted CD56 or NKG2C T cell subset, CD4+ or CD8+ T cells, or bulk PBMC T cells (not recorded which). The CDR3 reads CASSTGTGGRGYTF.